Listed here are 30 T cell receptor beta chains from one sample, sequenced in a study of blood T cell repertoires in COVID-19. Sequenced by immunoSEQ multiplex PCR; TCRdb stores in-frame clones only, minus some. The data hold hundreds of thousands of clones, with around nine tenths observed a single time. Sequenced: peripheral blood. These TCRs come from a man in his forties with acute or convalescent COVID-19.

The chain joins TRBV6-6 to TRBJ2-7, with 9 nucleotides matching TRBD2. The germline V gene encodes CDR1 MNHNY and CDR2 SVGAGI (reference sequence). The CDR3 length is 17 residues. Germline trimming cut 5 bases from V and 1 base from J; bases unmatched to any gene: 12. As DNA, the CDR3 is TGTGCCAGCAGTCCCAAACCTAGTAGCGGGGGTTCCTACGAGCAGTACTTC. Translation gives CASSPKPSSGGSYEQYF.

The V gene is TRBV9, the J gene TRBJ1-6, with no clear D. The CDR3 is 12 amino acids. Germline CDR1 reads SGDLS; CDR2 reads YYNGEE. With 0 bases removed from V and 7 bases from J, the gap between germline ends came to 2 bases. The CDR3 spells CASSVVNSPLHF. The CDR3 DNA reads TGTGCCAGCAGCGTAGTAAATTCACCCCTCCACTTT.

The genes are TRBV6-2 or TRBV6-3 and TRBJ2-7; the D gene is possibly TRBD1 (5 bases). The germline V and J ends were trimmed by 5 bases and 5 bases, with 10 bases remaining between them. The germline CDR1 and CDR2 sequences are MNHEY and SVGEGT. This CDR3 contains 12 residues. In nucleotides, the CDR3 is TGTGCCAGCAGTAAGCAGGGTGACGAGCAGTACTTC. Residues: CASSKQGDEQYF.

CDR3 protein: CASSLEGAGWTYGYTF. The DNA of the CDR3 is TGTGCCAGCAGCTTAGAGGGGGCAGGGTGGACCTATGGCTACACCTTC. The rearrangement uses TRBV7-8 and TRBJ1-2; 7 nucleotides line up with TRBD1. Germline CDR1 is SGHVS and CDR2 is FQNEAQ. The CDR3 runs 16 residues. After removal of 1 base from V and 4 bases from J, the junction contained 9 bases not matched to a gene.

The rearrangement links TRBV10-1 to TRBJ2-7; 7 bases align to TRBD1. Unmatched junction bases numbered 0, after V lost 4 bases and J lost 3 bases. Germline values: CDR1 WNHNN, CDR2 SYGVQD (reference sequence). CDR3 length: 12 residues. The CDR3 DNA reads TGCGCCAGCAGTGGACAGGGCTACGAGCAGTACTTC. Its protein product is CASSGQGYEQYF.

The J gene is TRBJ2-2, the V gene TRBV4-1; 9 nucleotides agree with TRBD2. The CDR3 has 19 residues. CDR1 is MGHRA, CDR2 YSYEKL, per germline. V dropped 0 bases and J dropped 4; count of bases not matched to a gene: 12. The DNA of the CDR3 is TGCGCCAGCAGCCAAGAGGTGTGGGAGCGGGAGGTTATCACCGGGGAGCTGTTTTTT. As protein: CASSQEVWEREVITGELFF.

The rearrangement joins TRBV9 to TRBJ2-7; D is uncertain. Germline values: CDR1 SGDLS, CDR2 YYNGEE. CDR3 size: 15 residues. V was cut by 4 bases and J by 0 bases, with 14 bases left in between. CDR3 sequence: CASSPQVRSSYEQYF. The CDR3 DNA is TGTGCCAGCAGCCCCCAGGTTAGGTCCTCCTACGAGCAGTACTTC. Drawing the rest from reference TRBV9 and TRBJ2-7, the complete variable domain is DSGVTQTPKHLITATGQRVTLRCSPRSGDLSVYWYQQSLDQGLQFLIQYYNGEERAKGNILERFSAQQFPDLHSELNLSSLELGDSALYFCASSPQVRSSYEQYFGPGTRLTVT.

V and J are TRBV6-6 and TRBJ2-1, with 14 bases identical to TRBD2. CDR1 and CDR2 (germline): MNHNY, SVGAGI (reference sequence). V lost 5 bases, J lost 4 bases, and 7 bases stayed unmatched. There are 17 residues in the CDR3. CDR3 protein: CASSLTSGGASYNEQFF. The CDR3 DNA sequence: TGTGCCAGCAGTCTGACTAGCGGGGGGGCCTCTTACAATGAGCAGTTCTTC.

The chain employs TRBV27 and TRBJ2-2, with D possibly being TRBD2 (5 bases). Germline V gives CDR1 MNHEY, CDR2 SMNVEV (reference sequence). The CDR3 sequence is 13 residues long. Trimming took off 3 bases at V and 6 bases at J, with 8 bases between the two ends. In DNA, the CDR3 is TGTGCCAGCAGTTTGGACGGGGCCGGGGAGCTGTTTTTT. Its protein product is CASSLDGAGELFF.

This clone came up once. J is TRBJ2-6 and V is TRBV19; TRBD1 might be the D (5 bases). Between the trimmed V and J ends, which lost 7 bases and 0 bases, there was a span of 10 bases. The CDR3 has 15 amino acids. Germline V CDR1 and CDR2: LNHDA, SQIVND (reference sequence). CDR3 DNA: TGTGCCAGTACCCCAGGGCGCTCTGGGGCCAACGTCCTGACTTTC. The encoded protein is CASTPGRSGANVLTF.

A single count supports this clone. The rearrangement uses TRBV4-1 and TRBJ1-5; 10 bases line up with TRBD1. Germline values: CDR1 MGHRA, CDR2 YSYEKL. The CDR3 has 15 amino acids. With 4 bases clipped from V and 5 bases from J, the junction kept 5 bases outside the gene matches. The CDR3 loop is CASSPGTGVYQPQHF. CDR3 DNA: TGCGCCAGCAGCCCCGGGACAGGGGTCTATCAGCCCCAGCATTTT.

The CDR3 is CASSLFGTGGGYTF. The CDR3 bases are TGTGCCAGCAGTTTATTTGGGACAGGGGGTGGCTACACCTTC. The gene calls are TRBV27 and TRBJ1-2; 11 nucleotides align to TRBD1. Germline V gene lookup returns CDR1 MNHEY and CDR2 SMNVEV (reference sequence). The CDR3 runs to 14 residues. V gave up 1 base and J gave up 7 bases; unmatched junction bases: 2.

V and J are TRBV19 and TRBJ2-3; 11 bases are a match to TRBD1. V shed 7 bases, J shed 6 bases, and the junction held 6 bases outside the gene matches. Germline values: CDR1 LNHDA, CDR2 SQIVND (reference sequence). This CDR3 region has 14 residues. CDR3 sequence reads: CASNPGTGGDTQYF. The CDR3 DNA reads as TGTGCCAGTAACCCCGGGACAGGGGGTGATACGCAGTATTTT.

The chain combines TRBV3-1 (or the pseudogene TRBV3-2) with TRBJ2-3; 12 bases are a match to TRBD2. V trimming: 0 bases; J trimming: 5 bases; junction bases outside the gene matches: 6. Germline-derived CDR1 and CDR2 are LGHDT and YNNKEL (reference sequence). The CDR3 runs to 17 residues. The CDR3 DNA is TGTGCCAGCAGCCAAGAGCTAGCGGGGGGGCGGGTAGATACGCAGTATTTT. The encoded protein is CASSQELAGGRVDTQYF.

The chain couples TRBV11-3 to TRBJ2-2; no clear D. The CDR3 loop spans 13 amino acids. In germline, CDR1 is SGHNT, CDR2 YENEEA. V lost 2 bases to trimming and J lost 6 bases, with 7 bases between them. CDR3 sequence: CASSLTIPGELFF. CDR3 DNA sequence: TGTGCCAGCAGCTTAACTATTCCCGGGGAGCTGTTTTTT.

The gene calls are TRBV30 and TRBJ2-5; 8 bases are a match to TRBD1. J gave up 1 base and V 3 bases, and 7 bases lay outside the gene matches. In germline, CDR1 is GTSNPN, CDR2 SVGIG (reference sequence). The CDR3 loop spans 15 amino acids. This CDR3 is CAWSPGQGPQETQYF. DNA of the CDR3: TGTGCCTGGAGCCCTGGACAGGGACCCCAAGAGACCCAGTACTTC.

This sequence joins TRBV5-4 and TRBJ2-2; D possibly corresponds to TRBD2 (6 bases). The length of the CDR3 is 16 residues. Germline V gene lookup returns CDR1 SGHNT and CDR2 YYREEE (reference sequence). V was clipped by 3 bases and J by 3 bases, with 15 bases between them. DNA for the CDR3: TGTGCCAGCAGCTCCATGGGGGGTGAGGACACCGGGGAGCTGTTTTTT. It codes for CASSSMGGEDTGELFF.

This chain links TRBV10-1 with TRBJ2-3, with 11 bases matching TRBD2. With 0 bases clipped from V and 6 bases from J, the junction kept 5 bases outside the gene matches. This CDR3 region has 16 residues. Germline V lookup: CDR1 WNHNN, CDR2 SYGVQD (reference sequence). The CDR3 nucleotides read TGCGCCAGCAGTGAGTCCCTAGCGGGGGGTCGGGATACGCAGTATTTT. This sequence encodes CASSESLAGGRDTQYF.

The genes are TRBV27 and TRBJ2-7, with 7 bases lining up with TRBD1. CDR3 length: 15 amino acids. Per germline, CDR1 MNHEY and CDR2 SMNVEV (reference sequence). V lost 4 bases, J lost 1 base, and 7 bases stayed unmatched. CDR3 in amino acids: CASSSRGRVSYEQYF. In DNA form, the CDR3 reads TGTGCCAGCAGTTCGAGGGGGCGAGTATCCTACGAGCAGTACTTC.

The rearrangement joins TRBV7-2 to TRBJ2-5; a possible D gene is TRBD1 (6 bases). This CDR3 is 16 amino acids long. Trimming cost V 2 bases and J 5 bases, with 18 bases left between them. Germline CDR1 and CDR2: SGHTA and FQGNSA. The CDR3 spells CASSLINRVISETQYF. In DNA, the CDR3 is TGTGCCAGCAGCTTAATTAACAGGGTCATATCGGAGACCCAGTACTTC.

The chain employs TRBV10-3 and TRBJ1-2; 8 bases are shared with TRBD1. This CDR3 is 12 amino acids long. J gave up 4 bases and V 8 bases, and 3 bases lay outside the gene matches. Germline CDR1 is ENHRY and CDR2 is SYGVKD. CDR3 sequence: CAISGQGYGYTF. The CDR3 region has the DNA TGTGCCATCTCAGGACAGGGCTATGGCTACACCTTC.

This clone was observed a handful of times. The chain recombines TRBV5-8 with TRBJ2-1; 7 bases line up with TRBD2. J was trimmed by 0 bases and V by 4 bases; bases with no gene match: 10. Germline CDR1 reads SGHTS; CDR2 reads YDEGEE. The CDR3 has 17 residues. In DNA form, the CDR3 reads TGTGCCAGCAGCCTGGCGCAGGGCGGGAGCTCCTACAATGAGCAGTTCTTC. Amino acids: CASSLAQGGSSYNEQFF.

V and J are TRBV6-5 and TRBJ1-2; D unresolved. The CDR3 loop spans 14 amino acids. Germline V lookup: CDR1 MNHEY, CDR2 SVGAGI. Between the trimmed V and J ends, which lost 3 bases and 0 bases, there was a span of 8 bases. The DNA of the CDR3 is TGTGCCAGCAGTTATTTAGGAGCTAACTATGGCTACACCTTC. It yields the protein CASSYLGANYGYTF.

The chain has TRBV29-1 and TRBJ2-1; D is perhaps TRBD1 (5 bases). V lost 4 bases and J lost 8, with 12 bases in between. Germline V gives CDR1 SQVTM, CDR2 ANQGSEA. This CDR3 has 12 residues. The CDR3 bases are TGCAGCGTTGGGGGCTTGGTGGATGAGCAGTTCTTC. This encodes CSVGGLVDEQFF.

The chain employs TRBV7-9 and TRBJ1-2, with TRBD1 matching 7 bases. The CDR3 is 16 residues long. J lost 3 bases, V lost 7 bases, and 14 bases had no gene match. From germline, CDR1 is SEHNR and CDR2 FQNEAQ (reference sequence). The CDR3 region has the DNA TGTGCCAGCACCACGTGGTCGGGAGGGGGCGACTATGGCTACACCTTC. It codes for CASTTWSGGGDYGYTF.

The chain recombines TRBV19 with TRBJ2-3; the match to TRBD2 covers 8 bases. The CDR3 is 15 residues long. Trimming removed 7 bases from V and 5 bases from J; junction bases left unmatched: 11. Germline CDR1 reads LNHDA; CDR2 reads SQIVND (reference sequence). The CDR3 nucleotides are TGTGCCAGTACTCGGGTAGCGGGGCTCATAGATACGCAGTATTTT. This codes for CASTRVAGLIDTQYF.

This clone is a singleton in its sample. V gene TRBV30 combines with J gene TRBJ2-7; the D gene is possibly TRBD2 (7 bases). Trimming pared 0 bases from V and 2 bases from J, leaving 14 bases between. CDR3 length: 15 residues. Germline V CDR1 and CDR2: GTSNPN, SVGIG (reference sequence). CDR3 residues: CAWSVYRGGTYEQYF. The CDR3 nucleotides read TGTGCCTGGAGTGTATATAGGGGGGGAACCTACGAGCAGTACTTC.

The chain recombines TRBV5-1 with TRBJ2-6; TRBD1 agrees at 10 bases. CDR1 and CDR2 (germline): SGHRS, YFSETQ. V dropped 1 base and J dropped 0; count of bases not matched to a gene: 10. CDR3 length: 20 residues. CDR3 residues: CASSLPTPGQGLSGANVLTF. The CDR3 nucleotides read TGCGCCAGCAGCTTGCCCACCCCGGGACAGGGGCTCTCTGGGGCCAACGTCCTGACTTTC.

J is TRBJ1-5 and V is TRBV9, with D unresolved. The CDR3 extends over 15 amino acids. Germline CDR1 SGDLS, CDR2 YYNGEE. The V gene lost 4 bases and the J gene lost 0 bases, with 11 bases spanning the gap. CDR3 nucleotide sequence: TGTGCCAGCAGCACGGGATCTTATAGCAATCAGCCCCAGCATTTT. This sequence encodes CASSTGSYSNQPQHF.

Details on this clone: The sample has other DNA sequences that encode this CDR3 too. The J gene is TRBJ2-1, the V gene TRBV11-2; possible D gene TRBD2, 6 bases. The CDR3 runs to 15 residues. Trimming pared 3 bases from V and 4 bases from J, leaving 13 bases between. Germline CDR1 reads SGHAT; CDR2 reads FQNNGV. This CDR3 is CASSLGSGPYNEQFF. DNA of the CDR3: TGTGCCAGCAGCTTGGGTAGCGGACCTTACAATGAGCAGTTCTTC.